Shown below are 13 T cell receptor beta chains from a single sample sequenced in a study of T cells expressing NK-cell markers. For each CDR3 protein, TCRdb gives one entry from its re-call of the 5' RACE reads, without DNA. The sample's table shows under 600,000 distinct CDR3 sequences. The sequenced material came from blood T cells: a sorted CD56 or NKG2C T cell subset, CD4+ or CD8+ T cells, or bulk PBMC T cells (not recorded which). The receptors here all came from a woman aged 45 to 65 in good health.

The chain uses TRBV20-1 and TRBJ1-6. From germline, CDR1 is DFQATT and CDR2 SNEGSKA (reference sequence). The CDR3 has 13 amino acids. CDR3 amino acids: CSAIEYSDSPLHF.

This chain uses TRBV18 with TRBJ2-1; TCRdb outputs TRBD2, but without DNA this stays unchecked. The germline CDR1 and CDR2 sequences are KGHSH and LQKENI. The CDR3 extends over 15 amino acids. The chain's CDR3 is CASSPGPGTDNEQFF. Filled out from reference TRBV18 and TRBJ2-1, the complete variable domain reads NAGVMQNPRHLVRRRGQEARLRCSPMKGHSHVYWYRQLPEEGLKFMVYLQKENIIDESGMPKERFSAEFPKEGPSILRIQQVVRGDSAAYFCASSPGPGTDNEQFFGPGTRLTVL.

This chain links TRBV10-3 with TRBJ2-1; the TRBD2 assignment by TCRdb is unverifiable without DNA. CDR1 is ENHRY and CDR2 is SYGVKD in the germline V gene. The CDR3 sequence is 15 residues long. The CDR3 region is CAIRTSTGLNNEQFF.

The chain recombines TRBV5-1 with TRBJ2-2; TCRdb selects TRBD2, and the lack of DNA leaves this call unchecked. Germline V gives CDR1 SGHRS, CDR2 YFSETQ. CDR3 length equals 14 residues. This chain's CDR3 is CASSDSGLTGELFF.

CDR3 sequence: CASSLDRGASGNEQFF. The chain combines TRBV11-2 with TRBJ2-1; without DNA, the TCRdb call of TRBD2 cannot be checked. In germline, CDR1 is SGHAT, CDR2 FQNNGV. The CDR3 sequence is 16 residues long.

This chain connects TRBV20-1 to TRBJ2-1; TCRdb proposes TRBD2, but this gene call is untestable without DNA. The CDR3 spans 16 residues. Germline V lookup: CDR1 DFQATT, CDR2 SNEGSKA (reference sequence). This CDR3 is CSASHGTSGLYNEQFF.

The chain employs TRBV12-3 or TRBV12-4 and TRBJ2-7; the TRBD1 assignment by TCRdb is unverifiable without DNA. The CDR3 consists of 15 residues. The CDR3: CASSFDSLNSYEQYF.

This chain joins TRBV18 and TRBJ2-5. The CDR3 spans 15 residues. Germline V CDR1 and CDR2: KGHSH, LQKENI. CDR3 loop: CASSPGFPQKETQYF.

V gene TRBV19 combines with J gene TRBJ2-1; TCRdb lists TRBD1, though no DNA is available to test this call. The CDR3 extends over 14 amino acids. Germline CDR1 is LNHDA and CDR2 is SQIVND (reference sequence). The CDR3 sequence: CASSTQGAGNEQFF.

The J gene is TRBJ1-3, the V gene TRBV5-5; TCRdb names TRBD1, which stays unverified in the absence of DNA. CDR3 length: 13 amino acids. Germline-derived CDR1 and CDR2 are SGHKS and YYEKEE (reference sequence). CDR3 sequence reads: CASSHGQGNTIYF.

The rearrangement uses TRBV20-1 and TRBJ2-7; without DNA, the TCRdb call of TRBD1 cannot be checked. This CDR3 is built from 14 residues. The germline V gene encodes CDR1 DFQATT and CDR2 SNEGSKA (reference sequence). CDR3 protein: CSVLAEDRVYEQYF.

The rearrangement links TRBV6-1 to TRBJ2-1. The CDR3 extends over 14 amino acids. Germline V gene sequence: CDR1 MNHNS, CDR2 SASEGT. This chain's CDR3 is CASTIRDSYNEQFF.

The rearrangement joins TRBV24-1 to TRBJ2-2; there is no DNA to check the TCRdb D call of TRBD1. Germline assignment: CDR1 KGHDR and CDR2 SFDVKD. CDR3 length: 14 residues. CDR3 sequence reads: CATSAGDGTGELFF.